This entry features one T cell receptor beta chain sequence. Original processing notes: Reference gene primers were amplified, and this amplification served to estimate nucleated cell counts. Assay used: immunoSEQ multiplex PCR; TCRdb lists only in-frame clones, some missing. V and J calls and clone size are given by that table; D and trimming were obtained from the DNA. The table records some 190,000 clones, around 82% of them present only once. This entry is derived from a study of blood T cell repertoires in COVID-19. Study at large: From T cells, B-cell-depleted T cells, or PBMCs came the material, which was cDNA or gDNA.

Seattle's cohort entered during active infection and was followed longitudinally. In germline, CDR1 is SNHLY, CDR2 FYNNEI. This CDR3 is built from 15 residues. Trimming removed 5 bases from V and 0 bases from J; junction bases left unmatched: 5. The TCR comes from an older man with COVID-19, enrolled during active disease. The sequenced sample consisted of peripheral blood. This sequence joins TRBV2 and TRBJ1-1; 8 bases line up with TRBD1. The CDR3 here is CASSLQGVMNTEAFF. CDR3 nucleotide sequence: TGTGCCAGCAGTTTACAGGGGGTCATGAACACTGAAGCTTTCTTT.